This T cell receptor (beta chain) was retrieved from a study of blood T cell repertoires in COVID-19. The overall study: COVID-19 samples from acute and convalescent phases originated in the United States, Italy and Spain. The cDNA or gDNA used as material had been derived from T cells, B-cell-depleted T cells, or PBMCs.

In the authors' methods: Cell counts per sample came from amplifying reference gene primers. Libraries were prepared by immunoSEQ multiplex PCR; TCRdb keeps only in-frame clonotypes and omits some of them. For V, J and clone size, that table is used; D and trimming come from the DNA. The table includes approximately 99,000 clones, about 85% detected once. The CDR3 is 14 residues long. In germline, CDR1 is MDHEN, CDR2 SYDVKM. The V end lost 9 bases, the J end lost 0 bases, and 14 bases lay between the germline ends. The clonotype comes from a woman in her 70s with acute or convalescent COVID-19. The sequencing sample was made of peripheral blood. The chain joins TRBV28 to TRBJ1-1; a weak D match, TRBD1 (6 bases). The DNA of the CDR3 is TGTGCCAGTCGGAGGGGGGGAATGAACACTGAAGCTTTCTTT. Protein sequence: CASRRGGMNTEAFF.